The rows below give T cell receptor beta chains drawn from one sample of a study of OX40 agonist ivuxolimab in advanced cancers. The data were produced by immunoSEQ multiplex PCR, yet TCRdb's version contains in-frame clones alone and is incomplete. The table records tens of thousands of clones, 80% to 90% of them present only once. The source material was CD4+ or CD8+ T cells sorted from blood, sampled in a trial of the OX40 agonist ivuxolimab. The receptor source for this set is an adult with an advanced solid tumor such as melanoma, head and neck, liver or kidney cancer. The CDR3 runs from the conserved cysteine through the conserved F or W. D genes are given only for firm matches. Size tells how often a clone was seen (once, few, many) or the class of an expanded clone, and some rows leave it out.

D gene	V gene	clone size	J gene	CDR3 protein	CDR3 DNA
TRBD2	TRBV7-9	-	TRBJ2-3	CASSFGGGDSSTDTQYF	TGTGCCAGCAGCTTTGGCGGGGGGGATTCTAGCACAGATACGCAGTATTTT
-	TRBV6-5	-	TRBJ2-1	CASGPRLGSYNEQFF	TGTGCCAGCGGTCCTCGACTCGGATCCTACAATGAGCAGTTCTTC
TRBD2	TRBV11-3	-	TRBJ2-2	CASSRTSGSWNTGELFF	TGTGCCAGCAGCCGGACTAGCGGGAGTTGGAACACCGGGGAGCTGTTTTTT
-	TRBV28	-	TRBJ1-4	CASNPAHNEKLFF	TGTGCCAGCAACCCGGCCCATAATGAAAAACTGTTTTTT
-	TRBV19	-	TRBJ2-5	CASSQMQETQYF	TGTGCCAGTAGCCAGATGCAAGAGACCCAGTACTTC
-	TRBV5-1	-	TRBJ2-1	CASSLAGQTGEFF	TGCGCCAGCAGCTTGGCGGGCCAGACCGGTGAGTTCTTC
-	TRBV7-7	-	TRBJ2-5	CASSSSGAGETQYF	TGTGCTAGCAGCTCATCAGGGGCGGGAGAGACCCAGTACTTC
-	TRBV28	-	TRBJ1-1	CASSLGGGWTEAFF	TGTGCCAGCAGTTTAGGAGGGGGTTGGACTGAAGCTTTCTTT
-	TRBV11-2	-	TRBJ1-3	CASSSSTGRVYSGNTIYF	TGTGCCAGCAGCAGCTCGACCGGTAGGGTTTACTCTGGAAACACCATATATTTT
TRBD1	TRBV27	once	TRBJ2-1	CASRLDRDSYNEQFF	TGTGCCAGCAGGTTGGACAGGGACTCCTACAATGAGCAGTTCTTC
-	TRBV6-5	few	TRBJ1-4	CASSYRAPGAKLFF	TGTGCCAGCAGTTACCGGGCTCCTGGGGCAAAACTGTTTTTT
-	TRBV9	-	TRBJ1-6	CASSVGGDTLHF	TGTGCCAGCAGCGTAGGCGGGGATACCCTCCACTTT
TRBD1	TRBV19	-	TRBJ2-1	CASSTGQGAYNEQFF	TGTGCCAGTAGTACGGGACAGGGGGCCTACAATGAGCAGTTCTTC
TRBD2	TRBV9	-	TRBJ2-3	CASSETSGVSTDTQYF	TGTGCCAGCAGCGAGACTAGCGGGGTTAGCACAGATACGCAGTATTTT
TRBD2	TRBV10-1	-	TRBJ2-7	CASSPSGSSYEQYF	TGCGCCAGCAGTCCTAGCGGGAGTTCCTACGAGCAGTACTTC
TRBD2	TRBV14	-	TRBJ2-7	CASSPGGGDATGQYF	TGTGCCAGCAGCCCCGGGGGAGGGGACGCCACCGGGCAGTACTTC
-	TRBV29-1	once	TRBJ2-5	CSTALQGGAFQETQYF	TGCAGCACGGCACTTCAGGGGGGGGCTTTCCAAGAGACCCAGTACTTC
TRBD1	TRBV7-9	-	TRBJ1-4	CASSLGMTGTAQNEKLFF	TGTGCCAGCAGCTTAGGGATGACAGGGACAGCCCAGAATGAAAAACTGTTTTTT
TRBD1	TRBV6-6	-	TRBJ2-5	CASSTGGRETQYF	TGTGCCAGCAGTACAGGGGGACGAGAGACCCAGTACTTC
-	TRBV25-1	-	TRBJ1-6	CASSEEVYNSPLHF	TGTGCCAGTAGTGAGGAAGTCTATAATTCACCCCTCCACTTT
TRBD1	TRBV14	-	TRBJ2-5	CASSQGGRTGVTETQYF	TGTGCCAGCAGCCAAGGAGGGCGGACAGGGGTGACGGAGACCCAGTACTTC
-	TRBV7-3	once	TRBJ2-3	CASSLGRRAEATDTQYF	TGTGCCAGCAGCTTAGGTCGTCGGGCCGAAGCCACAGATACGCAGTATTTT
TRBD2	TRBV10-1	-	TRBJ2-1	CASPAGGRIYEQFF	TGCGCCAGCCCCGCGGGGGGGCGCATCTATGAGCAGTTCTTC
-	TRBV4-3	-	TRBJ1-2	CASSQDVYSDAYGYTF	TGCGCCAGCAGCCAAGACGTCTATTCGGACGCGTATGGCTACACCTTC
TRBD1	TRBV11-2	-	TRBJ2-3	CASSSNNRGTDTQYF	TGTGCCAGCAGCTCGAATAACAGGGGAACAGATACGCAGTATTTT
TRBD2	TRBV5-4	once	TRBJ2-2	CASSPGLAGGTGELFF	TGTGCCAGCAGCCCAGGACTAGCGGGAGGAACCGGGGAGCTGTTTTTT
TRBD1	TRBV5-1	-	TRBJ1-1	CASSWNIQGGTEAFF	TGCGCCAGCAGCTGGAATATACAGGGGGGAACTGAAGCTTTCTTT
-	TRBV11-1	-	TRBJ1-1	CASSLALGGGTEAFF	TGTGCCAGCAGCTTAGCCCTAGGGGGGGGCACTGAAGCTTTCTTT
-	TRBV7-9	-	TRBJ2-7	CASSKTAYEQYF	TGTGCCAGCAGCAAGACAGCCTACGAGCAGTACTTC
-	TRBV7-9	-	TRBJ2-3	CASSSHRTDTQYF	TGTGCCAGCAGCTCACACAGGACGGATACGCAGTATTTT
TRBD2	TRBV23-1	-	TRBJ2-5	CASSVQRGGQETQYF	TGCGCCAGCAGTGTCCAGCGGGGGGGCCAAGAGACCCAGTACTTC
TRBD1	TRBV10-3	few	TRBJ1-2	CAISDLRGLMNANYGYTF	TGTGCCATCAGTGATCTCAGGGGGCTAATGAATGCGAACTATGGCTACACCTTC
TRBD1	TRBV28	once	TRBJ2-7	CASTVPGQGYEQYF	TGTGCCAGCACCGTGCCGGGACAGGGGTACGAGCAGTACTTC
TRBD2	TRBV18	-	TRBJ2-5	CASSLSIAGTQETQYF	TGTGCCAGCTCACTCTCCATAGCGGGGACGCAAGAGACCCAGTACTTC
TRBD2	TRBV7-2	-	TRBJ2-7	CASSLGGLAGQTLEQYF	TGTGCCAGCAGCTTAGGTGGCCTAGCGGGGCAGACCTTGGAGCAGTACTTC
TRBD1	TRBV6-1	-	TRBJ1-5	CASSTDRVNNQPQHF	TGTGCCAGCAGTACAGACAGGGTTAACAATCAGCCCCAGCATTTT
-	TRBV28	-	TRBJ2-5	CASWGASGKGKETQYF	TGTGCCTCCTGGGGGGCTAGCGGTAAGGGGAAAGAGACCCAGTACTTC
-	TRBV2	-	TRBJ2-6	CASSLGAGANVLTF	TGTGCCAGCAGTTTGGGGGCTGGGGCCAACGTCCTGACTTTC
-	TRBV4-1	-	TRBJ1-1	CASSQGTPPEAFF	TGCGCCAGCAGCCAAGGAACTCCCCCTGAAGCTTTCTTT
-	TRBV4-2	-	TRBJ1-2	CASSQERLGGYTF	TGTGCCAGCAGCCAAGAGAGGTTGGGTGGCTACACCTTC
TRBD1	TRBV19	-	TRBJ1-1	CASSTLNQFGQEGSEAFF	TGTGCCAGTAGTACCTTAAATCAATTCGGACAGGAGGGAAGTGAAGCTTTCTTT
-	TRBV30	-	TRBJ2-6	CAWSLGRRSANVLTF	TGTGCCTGGAGTTTGGGGCGGCGGTCGGCCAACGTCCTGACTTTC
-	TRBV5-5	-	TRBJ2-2	CASSSQAGMSGELFF	TGTGCCAGCAGCTCCCAAGCAGGCATGAGCGGGGAGCTGTTTTTT